This T cell receptor beta chain stems from a study of identical twins. Study-level results: Potential partial confounding of zero-insertion analyses by invariant MAIT and iNKT cells was noted. Instead of following the same donors, the conclusions were based on cross-sectional statistical analysis. Beta out-of-frame sequences displayed a weaker excess of sharing between twins.

Of note for this clonotype: The antigen is undetermined.

Looked up from germline, CDR1 is SNHLY and CDR2 is FYNNEI. J gave up 8 bases and V 6 bases, and 10 bases lay outside the gene matches. CDR3 length: 14 residues. TCRdb ran MiXCR on the 5' RACE reads and lists one entry per CDR3 protein. The table lists about 200,000 distinct CDR3 sequences, 6% to 9% of them singletons. This same sample was also part of a study on yellow fever vaccine responses in identical twins.

This clonotype originated in a woman aged 18-29 years in good health. The chain recombines TRBV2 with TRBJ2-1; TRBD1 matches 7 bases. Material: memory (CD45RO+) T cells sorted from blood. The CDR3 DNA is TGTGCCAGCAGAAGCGACAGGGTAACGCATGAGCAGTTCTTC. Its translation is CASRSDRVTHEQFF.